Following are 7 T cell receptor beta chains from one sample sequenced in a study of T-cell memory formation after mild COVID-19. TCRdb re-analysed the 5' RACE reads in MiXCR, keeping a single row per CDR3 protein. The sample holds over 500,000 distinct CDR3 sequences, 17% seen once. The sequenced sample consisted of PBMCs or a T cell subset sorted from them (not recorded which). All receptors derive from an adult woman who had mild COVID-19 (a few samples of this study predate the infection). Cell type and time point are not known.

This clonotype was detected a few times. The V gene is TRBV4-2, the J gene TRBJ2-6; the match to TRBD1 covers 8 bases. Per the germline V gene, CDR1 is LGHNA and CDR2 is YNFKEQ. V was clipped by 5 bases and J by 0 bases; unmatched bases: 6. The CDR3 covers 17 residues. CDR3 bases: TGTGCCAGCAGCGGGACAGGCACCAGCTCTGGGGCCAACGTCCTGACTTTC. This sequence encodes CASSGTGTSSGANVLTF.

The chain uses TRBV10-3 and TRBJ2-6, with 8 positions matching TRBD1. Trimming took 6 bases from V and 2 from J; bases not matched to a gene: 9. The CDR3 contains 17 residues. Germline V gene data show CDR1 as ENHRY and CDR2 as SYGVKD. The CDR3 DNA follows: TGTGCCATCAGGGCAGGGGGCGCCGATGCTGGGGCCAACGTCCTGACTTTC. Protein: CAIRAGGADAGANVLTF.

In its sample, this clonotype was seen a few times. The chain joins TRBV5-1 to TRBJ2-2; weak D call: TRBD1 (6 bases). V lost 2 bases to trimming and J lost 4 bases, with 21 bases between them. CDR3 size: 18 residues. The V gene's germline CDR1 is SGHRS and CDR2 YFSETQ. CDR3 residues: CASSLTVGHWAGTGELFF. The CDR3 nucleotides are TGCGCCAGCAGCTTAACCGTGGGACATTGGGCGGGCACCGGGGAGCTGTTTTTT. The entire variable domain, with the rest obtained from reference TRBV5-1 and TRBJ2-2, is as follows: KAGVTQTPRYLIKTRGQQVTLSCSPISGHRSVSWYQQTPGQGLQFLFEYFSETQRNKGNFPGRFSGRQFSNSRSEMNVSTLELGDSALYLCASSLTVGHWAGTGELFFGEGSRLTVL.

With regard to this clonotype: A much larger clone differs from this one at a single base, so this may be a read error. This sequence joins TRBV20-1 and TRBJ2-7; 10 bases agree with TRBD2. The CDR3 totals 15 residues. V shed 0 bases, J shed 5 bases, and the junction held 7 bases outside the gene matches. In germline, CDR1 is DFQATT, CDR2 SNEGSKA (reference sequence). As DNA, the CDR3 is TGCAGTGCTAGAGATCGACTAGCGGGTGCCGACGAGCAGTACTTC. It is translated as CSARDRLAGADEQYF.

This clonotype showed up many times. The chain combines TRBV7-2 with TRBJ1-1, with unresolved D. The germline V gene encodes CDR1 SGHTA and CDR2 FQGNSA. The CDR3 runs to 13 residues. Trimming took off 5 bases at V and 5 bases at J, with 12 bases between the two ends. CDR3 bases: TGTGCCAGCAGCCCGTATTTGAGGACTGAAGCTTTCTTT. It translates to CASSPYLRTEAFF. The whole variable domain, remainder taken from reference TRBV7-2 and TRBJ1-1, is GAGVSQSPSNKVTEKGKDVELRCDPISGHTALYWYRQSLGQGLEFLIYFQGNSAPDKSGLPSDRFSAERTGGSVSTLTIQRTQQEDSAVYLCASSPYLRTEAFFGQGTRLTVV.

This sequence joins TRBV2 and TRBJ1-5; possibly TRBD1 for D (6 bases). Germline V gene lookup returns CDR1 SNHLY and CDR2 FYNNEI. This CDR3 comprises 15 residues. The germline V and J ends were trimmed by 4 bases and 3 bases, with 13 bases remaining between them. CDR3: CASSAGAGVNQPQHF. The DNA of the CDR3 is TGTGCCAGCAGTGCGGGGGCGGGAGTCAATCAGCCCCAGCATTTT.

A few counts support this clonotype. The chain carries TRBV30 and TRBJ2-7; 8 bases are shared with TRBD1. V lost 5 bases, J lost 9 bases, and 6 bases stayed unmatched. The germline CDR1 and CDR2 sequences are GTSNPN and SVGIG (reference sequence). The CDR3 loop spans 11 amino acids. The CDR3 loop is CAWGAGTGQYF. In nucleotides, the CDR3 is TGTGCCTGGGGCGCAGGGACAGGGCAGTACTTC.